This T cell receptor beta chain was obtained from a study of blood T cell repertoires in COVID-19. This clone appeared a few times. V dropped 4 bases and J dropped 5; count of bases not matched to a gene: 9. The germline V gene has CDR1 SGDLS and CDR2 YYNGEE. This CDR3 comprises 16 residues. Profiling relied on immunoSEQ multiplex PCR, and the TCRdb table lists in-frame clones only, not all of them. The data show tens of thousands of clones, 88% seen once. The sequencing sample was made of peripheral blood. This clonotype originated in a man aged 60 to 75 with COVID-19, enrolled during active disease. The rearrangement joins TRBV9 to TRBJ2-2; the match to TRBD1 covers 9 bases. The DNA of the CDR3 is TGTGCCAGCAGCCCCCGACAGGGGGTATCAACCGGGGAGCTGTTTTTT. This gives the protein CASSPRQGVSTGELFF.